This T cell receptor beta chain was sequenced for a study of cytomegalovirus exposure and HLA in healthy donors. Overall study findings and caveats: Earlier results showed most TCR beta V segments being productive about 87% or about 30% of the time. According to a later analysis, donors in an Asian-associated ancestry cluster reportedly had fewer N-insertions than the roughly 720-donor mean.

On this clone itself: As yet, its antigen is unknown.

Germline V lookup: CDR1 SEHNR, CDR2 FQNEAQ (reference sequence). The CDR3 is made up of 16 amino acids. Trimming pared 5 bases from V and 0 bases from J, leaving 14 bases between. Though nominally healthy at sampling, donors likely had unrecorded immune exposures. 13 Jbeta primers and 60 Vbeta primers were used for the PCR. Generated by immunoSEQ multiplex PCR, the TCRdb table keeps only in-frame clones and is missing some. The sample records about 180,000 clones, about three quarters being singletons. The sequence derives from a young man in good health and CMV-seronegative. Sample: PBMCs. V is TRBV7-9 and J is TRBJ1-3, with a possible D match to TRBD1 (6 bases). The CDR3 coding sequence is TGTGCCAGCAGCCCTCTTGGACAGAGCTCTGGAAACACCATATATTTT. This codes for CASSPLGQSSGNTIYF.